The clone carrying this TCR beta chain has at least ten counts. Its antigen is unknown. Germline-derived CDR1 and CDR2 are SGHTA and FQGNSA. The CDR3 is 15 amino acids. The V and J ends lost 5 bases and 3 bases respectively, with 13 bases between them. The data derive from a study of T cell repertoires in cytomegalovirus infection. Whole-study context: Public TCR beta signatures marked donors with CMV infection and the matching HLA. Notes on the study in general: The study identified carriers of CMV plus the relevant HLA from cumulative public TCR beta family frequency. HLA-C-restricted, CMV-specific TCR beta clonotypes were dominant ex vivo.

TCRdb passed the reads through MiXCR, listing each CDR3 protein once. Found here are about 140,000 distinct CDR3 sequences, roughly 6% of them singletons; the top ten hold 15% to 20%. The J gene is TRBJ2-2, the V gene TRBV7-2, with D maybe TRBD1 (6 bases). The sequence was obtained from a human donor in good health (CMV status not recorded). Some clones in this sample may be carry-over from other donors' samples. What was sequenced was PBMCs. CDR3 DNA sequence: TGTGCCAGCAGCCCGAGGGGGTCGTACACCGGGGAGCTGTTTTTT. Its translation is CASSPRGSYTGELFF.